One T cell receptor (beta chain) is described in this entry. Measured with immunoSEQ multiplex PCR; TCRdb has only the in-frame clones, and not every one. Of 90,000 or so clones in the sample, more than 85% were seen once. This specimen comes from a study of T cell changes during pregnancy in multiple sclerosis. This CDR3 is 15 amino acids long. Germline V gene lookup returns CDR1 MNHEY and CDR2 SMNVEV (reference sequence). The V end was cut by 2 bases, the J end by 4 bases, with 12 bases between. The chain is built from TRBV27 and TRBJ1-5; TRBD1 is a possible D gene (6 bases). The receptor comes from a female donor with multiple sclerosis, enrolled in a pregnancy study. Specimen: peripheral blood, collected before pregnancy. The CDR3: CASSLKLGGNQPQHF. As DNA, the CDR3 is TGTGCCAGCAGTTTAAAGTTAGGGGGAAATCAGCCCCAGCATTTT.